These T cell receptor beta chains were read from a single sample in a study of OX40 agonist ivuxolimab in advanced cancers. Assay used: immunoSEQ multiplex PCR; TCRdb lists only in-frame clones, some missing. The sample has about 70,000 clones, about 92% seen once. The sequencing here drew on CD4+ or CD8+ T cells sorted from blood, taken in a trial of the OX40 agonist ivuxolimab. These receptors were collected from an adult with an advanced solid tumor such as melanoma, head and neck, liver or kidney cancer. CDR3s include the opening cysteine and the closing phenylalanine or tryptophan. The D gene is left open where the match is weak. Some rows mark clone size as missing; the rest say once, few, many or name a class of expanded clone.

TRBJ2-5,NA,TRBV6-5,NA,CASSPGSWATQYF,TGTGCCAGCAGTCCTGGGTCCTGGGCGACCCAGTACTTC
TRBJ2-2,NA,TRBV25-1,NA,CASKGLLTGELFF,TGTGCCAGCAAGGGACTTCTAACCGGGGAGCTGTTTTTT
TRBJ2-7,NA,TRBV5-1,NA,CASSLANTGYYEQYF,TGCGCCAGCAGCTTGGCCAACACCGGTTACTACGAGCAGTACTTC
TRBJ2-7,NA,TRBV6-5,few,CASSSQGRGSYEQYF,TGTGCCAGCAGTTCCCAGGGGCGGGGGTCCTACGAGCAGTACTTC
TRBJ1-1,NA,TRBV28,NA,CASSFRQPKEPFF,TGTGCCAGCAGTTTCCGGCAGCCAAAAGAACCTTTCTTT
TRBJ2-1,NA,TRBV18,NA,CASSPRLNEQFF,TGTGCCAGCTCACCCCGTCTAAATGAGCAGTTCTTC
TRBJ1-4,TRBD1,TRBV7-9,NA,CASSSTGGNEKLFF,TGTGCCAGCAGCTCGACAGGGGGAAATGAAAAACTGTTTTTT
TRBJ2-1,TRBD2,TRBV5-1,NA,CASSRSGTSGGNEQFF,TGCGCCAGCAGCCGCTCTGGGACTAGCGGGGGCAATGAGCAGTTCTTC
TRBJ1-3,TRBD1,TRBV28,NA,CASSGTGGTGNTIYF,TGTGCCAGCAGTGGGACAGGGGGGACTGGAAACACCATATATTTT
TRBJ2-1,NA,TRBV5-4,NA,CASSLARGTYNEQFF,TGTGCCAGCAGCTTGGCCCGGGGAACCTACAATGAGCAGTTCTTC
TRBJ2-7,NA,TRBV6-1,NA,CASSNYGPGGYEQYF,TGTGCCAGCAGTAACTATGGACCGGGCGGCTACGAGCAGTACTTC
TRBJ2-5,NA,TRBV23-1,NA,CASRARVFWTQYF,TGCGCCAGCAGGGCCCGGGTTTTTTGGACCCAGTACTTC
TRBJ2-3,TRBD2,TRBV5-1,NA,CASSFNSPGGTDTQYF,TGCGCCAGCAGCTTCAATAGCCCGGGAGGTACAGATACGCAGTATTTT
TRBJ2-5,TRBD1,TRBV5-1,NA,CASSTVGTGLSQETQYF,TGCGCCAGCAGCACCGTCGGGACAGGACTTTCCCAAGAGACCCAGTACTTC
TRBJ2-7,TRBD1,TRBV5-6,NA,CASSRLDRAYEQYF,TGTGCCAGCAGTCGCTTGGACAGGGCCTACGAGCAGTACTTC
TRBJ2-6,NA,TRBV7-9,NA,CASADSGANVLTF,TGTGCCAGCGCAGACTCTGGGGCCAACGTCCTGACTTTC
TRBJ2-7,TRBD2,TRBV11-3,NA,CAILAGRFYEQYF,TGTGCCATCCTAGCGGGAAGGTTCTACGAGCAGTACTTC
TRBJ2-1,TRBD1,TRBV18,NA,CASSPTGTGPPNEQFF,TGTGCCAGCTCACCGACCGGGACAGGGCCCCCCAATGAGCAGTTCTTC
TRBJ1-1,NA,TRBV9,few,CASSVAPNTEAFF,TGTGCCAGCAGCGTAGCGCCCAACACTGAAGCTTTCTTT
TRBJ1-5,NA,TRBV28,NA,CASTRGRVAQPQHF,TGTGCCAGCACTCGTGGGAGGGTAGCTCAGCCCCAGCATTTT
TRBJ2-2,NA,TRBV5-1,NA,CASSFLVFPGELFF,TGCGCCAGCAGCTTCCTAGTTTTCCCCGGGGAGCTGTTTTTT
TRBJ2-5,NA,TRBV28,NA,CASSLGAAPKETQYF,TGTGCCAGCAGTTTAGGAGCGGCTCCTAAAGAGACCCAGTACTTC
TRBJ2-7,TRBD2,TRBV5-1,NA,CASSPGSSGRAYEQYF,TGCGCCAGCAGCCCAGGAAGTAGCGGGAGGGCCTACGAGCAGTACTTC
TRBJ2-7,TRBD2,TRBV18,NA,CASSPGASGRVYEQYF,TGTGCCAGCTCCCCGGGGGCTAGCGGGAGAGTATACGAGCAGTACTTC
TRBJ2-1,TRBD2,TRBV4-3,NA,CASSQADGLAYEQFF,TGCGCCAGCAGCCAAGCCGACGGACTAGCCTATGAGCAGTTCTTC
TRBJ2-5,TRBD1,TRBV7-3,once,CASSLNAAGTGEETQYF,TGTGCCAGCAGCTTAAACGCTGCCGGGACAGGGGAAGAGACCCAGTACTTC
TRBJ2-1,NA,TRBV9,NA,CASSSIGGGSFYNEQFF,TGTGCCAGCAGCTCCATTGGTGGGGGGAGCTTCTACAATGAGCAGTTCTTC
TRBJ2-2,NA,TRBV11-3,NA,CASSLGRGSGELFF,TGTGCCAGCAGCTTAGGCAGGGGTAGCGGGGAGCTGTTTTTT
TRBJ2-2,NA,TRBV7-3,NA,CASSLGPPNTGELFF,TGTGCCAGCAGCTTAGGCCCCCCGAACACCGGGGAGCTGTTTTTT
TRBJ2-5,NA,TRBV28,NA,CASNQGKETQYF,TGTGCCAGCAACCAGGGTAAAGAGACCCAGTACTTC
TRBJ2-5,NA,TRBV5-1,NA,CASSVSSGQETQYF,TGCGCCAGCAGCGTATCCAGCGGTCAAGAGACCCAGTACTTC
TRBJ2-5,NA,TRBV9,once,CASSVGRTAKETQYF,TGTGCCAGCAGCGTGGGGCGGACAGCAAAGGAGACCCAGTACTTC
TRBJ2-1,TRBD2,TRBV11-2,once,CASTLGLARYNEQFF,TGTGCCAGCACCCTGGGACTAGCGCGTTACAATGAGCAGTTCTTC
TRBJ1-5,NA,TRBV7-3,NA,CASSRPGGTEAYQPQHF,TGTGCCAGCAGCCGGCCTGGTGGGACGGAGGCCTATCAGCCCCAGCATTTT
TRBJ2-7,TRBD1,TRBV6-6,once,CASSLRTGEDYEQYF,TGTGCCAGCAGTTTAAGGACAGGGGAAGATTACGAGCAGTACTTC
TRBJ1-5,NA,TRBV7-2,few,CASSTRGGNQPQHF,TGTGCCAGCAGCACCAGGGGCGGCAATCAGCCCCAGCATTTT
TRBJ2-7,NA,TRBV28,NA,CASSSYEGTYEQYF,TGTGCCAGCAGCTCCTACGAGGGGACCTACGAGCAGTACTTC
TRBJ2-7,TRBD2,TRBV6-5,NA,CASSNLAGGSYEQYF,TGTGCCAGCAGTAACTTAGCGGGTGGCTCCTACGAGCAGTACTTC
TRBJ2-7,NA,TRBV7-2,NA,CASSPGTPVGSSYEQYF,TGTGCCAGCAGCCCAGGGACCCCTGTGGGAAGCTCCTACGAGCAGTACTTC
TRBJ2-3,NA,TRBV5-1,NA,CASRASLGTDTQYF,TGCGCCAGCAGAGCCAGCCTTGGCACAGATACGCAGTATTTT
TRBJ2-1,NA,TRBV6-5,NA,CASSWRAFSWEQFF,TGTGCCAGCTCTTGGAGGGCCTTTTCATGGGAGCAGTTCTTC
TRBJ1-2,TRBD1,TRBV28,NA,CASSSPGQGGGYTF,TGTGCCAGCAGTTCTCCTGGACAGGGTGGCGGCTACACCTTC
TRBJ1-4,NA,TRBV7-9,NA,CASSSRVTNEKLFF,TGTGCCAGCAGCTCCAGGGTTACTAATGAAAAACTGTTTTTT
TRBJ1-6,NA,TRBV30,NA,CAWSSSGGLSPLHF,TGTGCCTGGAGTTCATCCGGGGGCTTGTCACCCCTCCACTTT
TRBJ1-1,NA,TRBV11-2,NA,CASSLRVLGSAFF,TGTGCCAGCAGCTTACGCGTCCTGGGGTCGGCTTTCTTT
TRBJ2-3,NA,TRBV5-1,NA,CASSLRTDTQYF,TGCGCCAGCAGCTTGCGCACAGATACGCAGTATTTT
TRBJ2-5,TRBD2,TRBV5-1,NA,CASGAWGGEQYF,TGCGCCAGCGGAGCCTGGGGAGGGGAGCAGTACTTC
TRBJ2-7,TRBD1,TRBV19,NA,CASSTRDRGSYEQYF,TGTGCCAGTAGTACCCGGGACAGGGGGTCCTACGAGCAGTACTTC
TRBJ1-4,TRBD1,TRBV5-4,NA,CASSSGTGLNEKLFF,TGTGCCAGCAGTTCCGGGACAGGGTTAAATGAAAAACTGTTTTTT
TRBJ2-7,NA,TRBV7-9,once,CASSFGGASNEQYF,TGTGCCAGCAGCTTTGGCGGGGCCTCCAACGAGCAGTACTTC
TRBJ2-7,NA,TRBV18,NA,CASSPTGIGEQYF,TGTGCCAGCTCACCAACGGGGATAGGCGAGCAGTACTTC
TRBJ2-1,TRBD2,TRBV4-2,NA,CASSQVGTKYEQFF,TGTGCCAGCAGCCAAGTCGGGACTAAATATGAGCAGTTCTTC
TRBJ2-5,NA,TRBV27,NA,CASSVGGRWETQYF,TGTGCCAGCAGCGTAGGGGGGAGGTGGGAGACCCAGTACTTC
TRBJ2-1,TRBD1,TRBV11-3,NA,CASSLGQGGGNEQFF,TGTGCCAGCAGCTTAGGACAGGGGGGAGGCAATGAGCAGTTCTTC